These 17 T cell receptor beta chains were sequenced from one sample in a study of T cell changes during pregnancy in multiple sclerosis. This table comes from immunoSEQ multiplex PCR, and its TCRdb copy is limited to in-frame clones, with some not included. This sample has over 50,000 clones, with about nine tenths found just once. The sample in question was CD4+ T cells from peripheral blood mononuclear cells, obtained after pregnancy. Receptors were obtained from a female donor with multiple sclerosis, enrolled in a pregnancy study.

This chain connects TRBV9 to TRBJ2-1, with no clear D. The length of the CDR3 is 15 residues. V lost 4 bases, J lost 0 bases, and 11 bases lay in between. Germline V CDR1 and CDR2: SGDLS, YYNGEE. The CDR3 region has the DNA TGTGCCAGCAGCCGATTACCGAGCTCCTACAATGAGCAGTTCTTC. Translation: CASSRLPSSYNEQFF.

This rearrangement joins TRBV10-3 to TRBJ2-7; TRBD1 aligns across 7 bases. This CDR3 spans 13 amino acids. Germline CDR1 reads ENHRY; CDR2 reads SYGVKD. With V trimmed by 7 bases and J by 3 bases, 6 bases remained unmatched. Here the CDR3 reads CAIKGAADYEQYF. The DNA of the CDR3 is TGTGCCATCAAGGGGGCAGCGGACTACGAGCAGTACTTC.

The rearrangement uses TRBV21-1 and TRBJ2-7; TRBD1 is the table's D call, not checked against the DNA. TRBV21-1 is a pseudogene. This CDR3 has 15 residues. The CDR3 is CASSLLPGQTYEQYF. In DNA form, the CDR3 reads TGTGCCAGCAGCTTATTACCGGGACAGACCTACGAGCAGTACTTC.

The chain uses TRBV9 and TRBJ2-3, with D perhaps matching TRBD2 (6 bases). Germline-derived CDR1 and CDR2 are SGDLS and YYNGEE. The CDR3 extends over 16 amino acids. V dropped 3 bases and J dropped 7 bases, with 21 bases sitting between them. DNA of the CDR3: TGTGCCAGCAGCGCCCGCGGCGGAGCGGAGGGACATACGCAGTATTTT. Translation: CASSARGGAEGHTQYF.

J is TRBJ1-2 and V is TRBV28; D uncertain. Germline V gene sequence: CDR1 MDHEN, CDR2 SYDVKM. The CDR3 has 13 amino acids. The V end was cut by 7 bases, the J end by 8 bases, with 17 bases between. This CDR3 is CASTWGGLGGYTF. CDR3 DNA: TGTGCCAGCACCTGGGGAGGCTTAGGCGGCTACACCTTC.

V is TRBV5-1 and J is TRBJ2-5, with 7 positions matching TRBD1. The CDR3 contains 13 residues. Germline values: CDR1 SGHRS, CDR2 YFSETQ. Trimming cost V 6 bases and J 1 base; bases outside gene matches: 3. This CDR3 is CASKRDSQETQYF. The DNA for the CDR3 is TGCGCCAGCAAACGGGACAGCCAAGAGACCCAGTACTTC. Combining the CDR3 with reference TRBV5-1 and TRBJ2-5 gives the whole variable domain KAGVTQTPRYLIKTRGQQVTLSCSPISGHRSVSWYQQTPGQGLQFLFEYFSETQRNKGNFPGRFSGRQFSNSRSEMNVSTLELGDSALYLCASKRDSQETQYFGPGTRLLVL.

The genes are TRBV27 and TRBJ2-1; possible D gene TRBD2, 6 bases. V was shortened by 3 bases and J by 7 bases, with 22 bases between the two germline ends. Germline V CDR1 and CDR2: MNHEY, SMNVEV (reference sequence). The length of the CDR3 is 17 residues. CDR3: CASSFTGAEVKYNEQFF. The DNA for the CDR3 is TGTGCCAGCAGTTTTACGGGAGCCGAGGTAAAATATAATGAGCAGTTCTTC.

The gene calls are TRBV7-9 and TRBJ2-3; 8 positions agree with TRBD2. Per the germline V gene, CDR1 is SEHNR and CDR2 is FQNEAQ (reference sequence). Trimming took 4 bases from V and 4 from J; bases not matched to a gene: 4. This CDR3 spans 14 amino acids. The CDR3 sequence: CASSSGLVADTQYF. The CDR3, as DNA: TGTGCCAGCAGCTCGGGACTAGTCGCAGATACGCAGTATTTT. Together with reference TRBV7-9 and TRBJ2-3, the CDR3 gives the full variable domain: DTGVSQNPRHKITKRGQNVTFRCDPISEHNRLYWYRQTLGQGPEFLTYFQNEAQLEKSRLLSDRFSAERPKGSFSTLEIQRTEQGDSAMYLCASSSGLVADTQYFGPGTRLTVL.

Only a few counts were recorded for this clone. Here the CDR3 DNA reads TGTGCCAGCAGATCTTGGACAGGGAACACCGGGGAGCTGTTTTTT. Translated: CASRSWTGNTGELFF. V gene TRBV27 combines with J gene TRBJ2-2; 7 nucleotides match TRBD1. Germline CDR1 and CDR2: MNHEY and SMNVEV (reference sequence). Trimming took 6 bases from V and 1 from J; bases not matched to a gene: 5. CDR3 length: 15 amino acids.

This chain joins TRBV7-2 and TRBJ1-5; TRBD1 matches at 7 bases. Germline trimming cut 4 bases from V and 3 bases from J; bases unmatched to any gene: 6. Germline CDR1 and CDR2: SGHTA and FQGNSA. This CDR3 contains 15 residues. The chain's CDR3 is CASSSNRGPNQPQHF. CDR3 in DNA: TGTGCCAGCAGCTCAAACAGGGGCCCCAATCAGCCCCAGCATTTT.

The chain combines TRBV5-5 with TRBJ2-1; 7 bases align to TRBD1. CDR3 size: 15 residues. The J segment lost 7 bases and the V segment lost 2 bases, leaving 9 bases of the junction unmatched. Germline lookup yields CDR1 SGHKS and CDR2 YYEKEE (reference sequence). CDR3 loop: CASSFDGQAGNEQFF. CDR3 bases: TGTGCCAGCAGCTTCGATGGACAGGCAGGAAATGAGCAGTTCTTC.

The V and J genes are TRBV15 and TRBJ2-1; a possible D gene is TRBD2 (5 bases). The CDR3 is made up of 18 amino acids. CDR1 and CDR2 (germline): LNHNV, YYDKDF (reference sequence). Trimming took 0 bases from V and 7 from J, leaving 22 bases between them. The CDR3 nucleotides are TGTGCCACCAGCAGAGATCGTAGGCTGAGCGGAGCGAAAAATGAGCAGTTCTTC. Translated: CATSRDRRLSGAKNEQFF. The variable domain in full, completed from reference TRBV15 and TRBJ2-1, reads DAMVIQNPRYQVTQFGKPVTLSCSQTLNHNVMYWYQQKSSQAPKLLFHYYDKDFNNEADTPDNFQSRRPNTSFCFLDIRSPGLGDTAMYLCATSRDRRLSGAKNEQFFGPGTRLTVL.

The chain's CDR3 is CASSHGPNNEQFF. The CDR3 DNA reads TGTGCCAGCAGCCATGGGCCGAACAATGAGCAGTTCTTC. The chain employs TRBV7-3 and TRBJ2-1, with no clear D. Trimming left V 5 bases short and J 5 bases short, with 10 bases between. There are 13 residues in the CDR3. CDR1 is SGHTA and CDR2 is FQGTGA in the germline V gene.

The chain carries TRBV10-3 and TRBJ2-1, with 13 nucleotides matching TRBD2. The CDR3 length is 13 residues. V shed 6 bases and J 7 bases; nucleotides not matched to a gene: 0. CDR1 ENHRY and CDR2 SYGVKD come from the germline V gene. CDR3 loop: CAIRGLAGNEQFF. The CDR3 DNA is TGTGCCATCAGGGGACTAGCGGGGAATGAGCAGTTCTTC.

The V gene is TRBV28, the J gene TRBJ2-7; D is perhaps TRBD2 (6 bases). Trimming shortened V by 3 bases and J by 9 bases, and 15 bases separated the two germline ends. The CDR3 covers 13 residues. The germline V gene has CDR1 MDHEN and CDR2 SYDVKM. The CDR3: CASSFGGNGGQYF. DNA of the CDR3: TGTGCCAGCAGTTTTGGCGGGAACGGGGGGCAGTACTTC.

The DNA of the CDR3 is TGTGCCAGCAGTCTGCGGGGGATCGGGGAGACCCAGTACTTC. Translated: CASSLRGIGETQYF. The chain employs TRBV6-5 and TRBJ2-5; 7 nucleotides align to TRBD2. CDR3 length equals 14 residues. From germline, CDR1 is MNHEY and CDR2 SVGAGI. Trimming took 5 bases from V and 5 from J; bases not matched to a gene: 8.

The chain carries TRBV6-4 and TRBJ1-2; 9 bases are a match to TRBD1. This CDR3 comprises 15 residues. Germline CDR1 reads MRHNA; CDR2 reads SNTAGT. The trim removed 6 bases at V and 4 bases at J, leaving 9 bases unmatched. The CDR3 sequence: CASRPTGTGTYGYTF. The CDR3 DNA is TGTGCCAGCAGACCCACCGGGACAGGGACCTATGGCTACACCTTC.